Given below is one T cell receptor (beta chain) in context. Its specificity is unknown. Profiling relied on immunoSEQ multiplex PCR, and the TCRdb table lists in-frame clones only, not all of them. The sample has around 340,000 clones; 93% are singletons. The source of the sample is a study of brain T cells in children with intractable seizures. General study results and limits: Pre-surgery blood may have been undersampled, hiding some clones.

Indicated time point: blood from clinic visit 5 months post-surgery; TSC patient then seizure free. Before surgery, patients took at least one anti-epileptic drug. The specimen comprised peripheral blood, sampled approximately 5 months after surgery. This sequence was found in a boy under two years old with tuberous sclerosis and intractable seizures.

The CDR3 reads CASSLARVAGVQETQYF. In nucleotides, the CDR3 is TGTGCCAGCAGTTTGGCTCGGGTAGCGGGAGTCCAAGAGACCCAGTACTTC. The chain carries TRBV6-2 or TRBV6-3 and TRBJ2-5; 9 nucleotides agree with TRBD2. The CDR3 loop spans 17 amino acids. Germline assignment: CDR1 MNHEY and CDR2 SVGEGT. V gave up 4 bases and J gave up 1 base; unmatched junction bases: 10.